Below, 25 T cell receptor beta chains from the same sample are listed, as sequenced in a study of T-cell reconstitution after alpha-beta-depleted transplantation in children. It was with unique molecular identifiers that the TCRbeta library was prepared. One entry per CDR3 protein, called by TCRdb with MiXCR from the PCR reads. The repertoire consists of 150,000 to 200,000 distinct CDR3 sequences, with approximately 10% occurring once and the leading ten covering less than 15%. Here the sequenced sample was PBMCs, taken before TCRalphabeta/CD19-depleted stem cell transplant. The receptors originated from a boy younger than 10 with acute myeloid leukemia, due to receive a stem cell transplant.

This clonotype was detected many times. The CDR3: CASSPSGAVVEQFF. CDR3 bases: TGTGCCAGCAGTCCTAGCGGGGCGGTCGTAGAGCAGTTCTTC. The gene calls are TRBV3-2 and TRBJ2-1; the table's D gene call, TRBD2, was not cross checked with the DNA. TRBV3-2 is reported as a pseudogene. The CDR3 extends over 14 amino acids.

The sample holds many counts of this clonotype. The chain uses TRBV29-1 and TRBJ1-2; unclear D gene. The germline gives CDR1 SQVTM, CDR2 ANQGSEA. Trimming pared 0 bases from V and 4 bases from J, leaving 9 bases between. The CDR3 is 13 amino acids. CDR3 residues: CSVEDRELYGYTF. The CDR3 bases are TGCAGCGTTGAAGATCGAGAGCTCTATGGCTACACCTTC.

The chain links TRBV11-2 to TRBJ1-2, with D uncertain. The CDR3 sequence is 12 residues long. The V gene's germline CDR1 is SGHAT and CDR2 FQNNGV. V dropped 3 bases and J dropped 2 bases, with 4 bases sitting between them. The DNA of the CDR3 is TGTGCCAGCAGCTTCCGGAACTATGGCTACACCTTC. Translation: CASSFRNYGYTF.

In this sample, this clonotype turned up many times. V gene TRBV10-3 combines with J gene TRBJ2-1, with D possibly TRBD2 on 5 matching bases. The germline V gene encodes CDR1 ENHRY and CDR2 SYGVKD. V was clipped by 7 bases and J by 8 bases, with 15 bases between them. There are 13 residues in the CDR3. CDR3 in DNA: TGTGCCATCAAAGACTACACGGGCGATGAGCAGTTCTTC. Residues: CAIKDYTGDEQFF.

This clonotype was counted ten times or more. The chain couples TRBV12-3 or TRBV12-4 to TRBJ1-4; 7 nucleotides match TRBD1. This CDR3 contains 13 residues. The J segment lost 4 bases and the V segment lost 5 bases, leaving 1 base of the junction unmatched. The CDR3 sequence is CASSRQGNEKLFF. The CDR3 region has the DNA TGTGCCAGCAGTCGACAGGGTAATGAAAAACTGTTTTTT.

Remarks on this clonotype: A much larger clone differs by one base, so this may be a read error. The chain has TRBV7-8 and TRBJ2-1; 11 nucleotides align to TRBD2. The CDR3 consists of 16 residues. Germline V gene data show CDR1 as SGHVS and CDR2 as FQNEAQ. The CDR3 protein is CASSLTPSGGYNEQIF. In DNA, the CDR3 is TGTGCCAGCAGCTTAACCCCTAGCGGGGGGTACAATGAGCAGATCTTC.

This clonotype was found many times. The V gene is TRBV14, the J gene TRBJ2-1; unclear D gene. Germline CDR1 reads SGHDN; CDR2 reads FVKESK. Trimming took 0 bases from V and 7 from J, leaving 16 bases between them. The CDR3 consists of 16 residues. The CDR3 protein is CASSQDLGSIGNEQFF. The CDR3 DNA reads TGTGCCAGCAGCCAAGATCTTGGTTCGATAGGAAATGAGCAGTTCTTC.

Many counts were recorded for this clonotype. The chain couples TRBV28 to TRBJ2-1, with TRBD2 identical over 10 bases. The trim removed 4 bases at V and 8 bases at J, leaving 14 bases unmatched. CDR3 length equals 17 residues. Germline assignment: CDR1 MDHEN and CDR2 SYDVKM. The CDR3 DNA sequence: TGTGCCAGCAGTTCGAGTTCTAGCGGGAGTCTCTTTGATGAGCAGTTCTTC. This sequence encodes CASSSSSSGSLFDEQFF.

This clonotype has at least ten counts. The chain uses TRBV12-3 or TRBV12-4 and TRBJ1-5, with D hard to call. CDR3 size: 13 residues. Trimming took off 5 bases at V and 8 bases at J, with 13 bases between the two ends. The CDR3 DNA follows: TGTGCCAGCAGTCCTCAGGATGGTGAGCCCCAGCATTTT. Protein product: CASSPQDGEPQHF.

The sample holds many counts of this clonotype. The chain combines TRBV5-1 with TRBJ1-1; TRBD1 is a possible D gene (6 bases). V was pared by 3 bases and J by 5 bases, with 14 bases between. The CDR3 covers 14 residues. Germline CDR1 reads SGHRS; CDR2 reads YFSETQ. The CDR3 here is CASSWGTLRTEAFF. DNA for the CDR3: TGCGCCAGCAGCTGGGGGACATTAAGGACTGAAGCTTTCTTT.

This clonotype was picked up many times. This chain links TRBV5-4 with TRBJ2-2, with a tentative D call TRBD2 (6 bases). The CDR3 is made up of 17 amino acids. With 3 bases removed from V and 2 bases from J, the gap between germline ends came to 17 bases. CDR1 is SGHNT and CDR2 is YYREEE in the germline V gene (reference sequence). CDR3 bases: TGTGCCAGCAGCTCGGTGGGAACTAGCCCCAACACCGGGGAGCTGTTTTTT. It translates to CASSSVGTSPNTGELFF.

This clonotype was detected ten times or more. The rearrangement links TRBV6-4 to TRBJ2-1; D might be TRBD1 (5 bases). Germline CDR1 MRHNA, CDR2 SNTAGT. The ends were cut back, 3 bases at V and 7 bases at J, with 10 bases in the middle. The CDR3 is 13 residues long. The CDR3 DNA follows: TGTGCCAGCAGTGAGGGGCGCGATAATGAGCAGTTCTTC. Protein sequence: CASSEGRDNEQFF.

In its sample, this clonotype was seen many times. The gene calls are TRBV20-1 and TRBJ2-1; 8 bases are shared with TRBD1. This CDR3 has 13 amino acids. The germline gives CDR1 DFQATT, CDR2 SNEGSKA (reference sequence). J lost 4 bases, V lost 3 bases, and 2 bases had no gene match. This CDR3 is CSARRDRYNEQFF. CDR3 sequence (DNA): TGCAGTGCTAGGAGGGACAGGTACAATGAGCAGTTCTTC.

In the case of this clonotype: A much larger clonotype is one base distant, so this may be a read error. The chain employs TRBV10-3 and TRBJ1-3; weak D call: TRBD1 (5 bases). The CDR3 is made up of 16 amino acids. Germline V lookup: CDR1 ENHRY, CDR2 SYGVKD. The CDR3 sequence: CVISASSRGSGNTIYF. In DNA form, the CDR3 reads TGTGTCATCAGTGCCAGTTCTAGGGGTTCTGGAAACACCATATATTTT.

This clonotype was seen repeatedly, ten times or more. This chain uses TRBV20-1 with TRBJ1-1; 10 nucleotides align to TRBD1. V trimming: 1 base; J trimming: 5 bases; junction bases outside the gene matches: 13. There are 17 residues in the CDR3. Per germline, CDR1 DFQATT and CDR2 SNEGSKA (reference sequence). The CDR3: CSARGPITGTGVTEAFF. CDR3 coding DNA: TGCAGTGCTAGAGGCCCCATAACCGGGACAGGGGTGACTGAAGCTTTCTTT.

The sample holds many counts of this clonotype. The V and J genes are TRBV15 and TRBJ1-2, with 10 nucleotides matching TRBD1. CDR1 and CDR2 from the germline V gene are LNHNV and YYDKDF (reference sequence). The CDR3 spans 16 residues. The trim removed 5 bases at V and 5 bases at J, leaving 11 bases unmatched. The CDR3 reads CATSGYRDRGRYGYTF. CDR3 DNA sequence: TGTGCCACCAGCGGCTACCGGGACAGGGGACGGTATGGCTACACCTTC.

This clonotype has ten or more counts. This chain uses TRBV6-5 with TRBJ1-1; possibly TRBD1 for D (5 bases). The CDR3 loop spans 16 amino acids. The ends were cut back, 2 bases at V and 1 base at J, with 14 bases in the middle. Looked up from germline, CDR1 is MNHEY and CDR2 is SVGAGI. The CDR3 is CASSYRGRQTNTEAFF. CDR3 bases: TGTGCCAGCAGTTACCGAGGCCGACAGACGAACACTGAAGCTTTCTTT.

This clonotype was seen many times. The chain couples TRBV6-1 to TRBJ2-3, with 10 bases identical to TRBD2. CDR1 is MNHNS, CDR2 SASEGT, per germline. This CDR3 has 15 residues. Unmatched junction bases numbered 3, after V lost 5 bases and J lost 1 base. CDR3 residues: CASSISGGRTDTQYF. The CDR3 DNA is TGTGCCAGCAGTATTAGCGGGGGGCGCACAGATACGCAGTATTTT.

This clonotype came up many times. The chain couples TRBV7-2 to TRBJ1-1; tentative D call: TRBD1 (5 bases). CDR1 is SGHTA and CDR2 is FQGNSA in the germline V gene. The germline V and J ends were trimmed by 2 bases and 7 bases, with 14 bases remaining between them. CDR3 length: 14 residues. CDR3 nucleotides: TGTGCCAGCAGCTTAATGGCGGGACGAGATGAAGCTTTCTTT. It codes for CASSLMAGRDEAFF.

There are many counts of this clonotype. V is TRBV5-1 and J is TRBJ2-2, with D perhaps TRBD2 (7 bases). The CDR3 totals 19 residues. With 1 base removed from V and 2 bases from J, the gap between germline ends came to 21 bases. In germline, CDR1 is SGHRS, CDR2 YFSETQ. The CDR3 DNA reads TGCGCCAGCAGCTTGCGGCAGAGCGGGACAACACTCAACACCGGGGAGCTGTTTTTT. It translates to CASSLRQSGTTLNTGELFF. Variable domain in full (rest from reference TRBV5-1 and TRBJ2-2): KAGVTQTPRYLIKTRGQQVTLSCSPISGHRSVSWYQQTPGQGLQFLFEYFSETQRNKGNFPGRFSGRQFSNSRSEMNVSTLELGDSALYLCASSLRQSGTTLNTGELFFGEGSRLTVL.

This clonotype was picked up many times. This chain connects TRBV12-3 or TRBV12-4 to TRBJ1-2; 10 bases match TRBD1. The CDR3 is 17 residues long. With V trimmed by 6 bases and J by 4 bases, 14 bases remained unmatched. CDR3 DNA: TGTGCCAGCAGCCTATGGGCGGGACAGGGGCTGAGCTATGGCTACACCTTC. This sequence encodes CASSLWAGQGLSYGYTF.

Many counts were recorded for this clonotype. In DNA, the CDR3 is TGCGCCAGCACCCCCGTGACGGGGGCGCGGGCAGATACGCAGTATTTT. Residues: CASTPVTGARADTQYF. This rearrangement joins TRBV5-1 to TRBJ2-3, with D tentatively TRBD1 or TRBD2 (6 bases each). This CDR3 has 16 residues. The germline V gene encodes CDR1 SGHRS and CDR2 YFSETQ. V was cut by 6 bases and J by 4 bases, with 21 bases left in between. The full variable domain, with the rest looked up from reference TRBV5-1 and TRBJ2-3, is KAGVTQTPRYLIKTRGQQVTLSCSPISGHRSVSWYQQTPGQGLQFLFEYFSETQRNKGNFPGRFSGRQFSNSRSEMNVSTLELGDSALYLCASTPVTGARADTQYFGPGTRLTVL.

There are many counts of this clonotype. The chain joins TRBV28 to TRBJ2-1; D is possibly TRBD1 or TRBD2 (5 bases each). This CDR3 contains 13 residues. Between the trimmed V and J ends, which lost 3 bases and 6 bases, there was a span of 9 bases. Per germline, CDR1 MDHEN and CDR2 SYDVKM. CDR3 DNA: TGTGCCAGCAGTTTCGGGGCGGGCAATGAGCAGTTCTTC. The encoded protein is CASSFGAGNEQFF. Together with reference TRBV28 and TRBJ2-1, the CDR3 gives the full variable domain: DVKVTQSSRYLVKRTGEKVFLECVQDMDHENMFWYRQDPGLGLRLIYFSYDVKMKEKGDIPEGYSVSREKKERFSLILESASTNQTSMYLCASSFGAGNEQFFGPGTRLTVL.

This clonotype was seen ten or more times. This chain joins TRBV21-1 and TRBJ2-4. TRBV21-1 is given as a pseudogene. The CDR3 totals 14 residues. This CDR3 reads CASSKGSRGNIQYF. DNA of the CDR3: TGTGCCAGCAGCAAAGGTTCCAGAGGAAACATTCAGTACTTC.

Many counts were recorded for this clonotype. J is TRBJ1-4 and V is TRBV9; D not certain. The CDR3 totals 14 residues. Trimming left V 2 bases short and J 8 bases short, with 13 bases between. Germline lookup yields CDR1 SGDLS and CDR2 YYNGEE. The CDR3 DNA reads TGTGCCAGCAGCGTCTCCTTCCTAGAAGAAAAACTGTTTTTT. Translation: CASSVSFLEEKLFF.